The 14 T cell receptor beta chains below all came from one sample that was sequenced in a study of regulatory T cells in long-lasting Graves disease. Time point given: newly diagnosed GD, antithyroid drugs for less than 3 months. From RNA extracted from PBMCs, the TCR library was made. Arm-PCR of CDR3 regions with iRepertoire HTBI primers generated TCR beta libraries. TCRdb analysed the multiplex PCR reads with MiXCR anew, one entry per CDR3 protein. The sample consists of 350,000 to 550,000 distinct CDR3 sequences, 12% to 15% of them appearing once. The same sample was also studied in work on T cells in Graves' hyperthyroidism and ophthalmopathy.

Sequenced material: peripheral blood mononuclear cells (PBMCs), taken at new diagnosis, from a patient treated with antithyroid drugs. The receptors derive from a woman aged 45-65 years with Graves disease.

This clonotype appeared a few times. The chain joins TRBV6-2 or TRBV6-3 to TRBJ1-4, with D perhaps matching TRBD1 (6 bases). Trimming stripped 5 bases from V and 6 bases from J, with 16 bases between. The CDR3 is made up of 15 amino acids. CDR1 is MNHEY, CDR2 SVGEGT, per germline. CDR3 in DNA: TGTGCCAGCAGTGGATCAACAGGGAAGTATGAAAAACTGTTTTTT. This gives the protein CASSGSTGKYEKLFF.

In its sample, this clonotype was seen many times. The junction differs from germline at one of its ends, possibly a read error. CDR3 sequence (DNA): TGCGCCAGCAGCTTGGGACTAGCGGGAGAAACAGATACGCAGTATTTT. Its protein product is CASSLGLAGETDTQYF. The rearrangement links TRBV28 to TRBJ2-3; 14 bases agree with TRBD2. CDR1 is MDHEN and CDR2 is SYDVKM in the germline V gene. The CDR3 length is 16 residues.

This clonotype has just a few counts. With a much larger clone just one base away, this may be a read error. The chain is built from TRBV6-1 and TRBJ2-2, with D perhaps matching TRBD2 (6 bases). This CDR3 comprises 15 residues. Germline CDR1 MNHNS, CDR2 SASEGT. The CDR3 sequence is CASDHGTYNTRELFF. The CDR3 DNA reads TGTGCCAGCGACCACGGGACTTACAACACCAGGGAGCTGTTTTTT.

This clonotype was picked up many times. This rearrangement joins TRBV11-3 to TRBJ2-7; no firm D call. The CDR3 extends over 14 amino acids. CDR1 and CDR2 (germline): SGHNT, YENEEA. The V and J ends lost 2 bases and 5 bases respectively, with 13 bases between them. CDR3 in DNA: TGTGCCAGCAGCTTAATAGTGCTCCTTAACGAGCAGTACTTC. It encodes CASSLIVLLNEQYF.

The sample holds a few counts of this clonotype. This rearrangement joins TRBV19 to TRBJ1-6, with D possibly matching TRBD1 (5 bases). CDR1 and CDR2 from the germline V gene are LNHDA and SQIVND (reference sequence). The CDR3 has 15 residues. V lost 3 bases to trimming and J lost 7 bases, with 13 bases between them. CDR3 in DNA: TGTGCCAGTAGTATTAGGGGACGGAGCAATTCACCCCTCCACTTT. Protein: CASSIRGRSNSPLHF.

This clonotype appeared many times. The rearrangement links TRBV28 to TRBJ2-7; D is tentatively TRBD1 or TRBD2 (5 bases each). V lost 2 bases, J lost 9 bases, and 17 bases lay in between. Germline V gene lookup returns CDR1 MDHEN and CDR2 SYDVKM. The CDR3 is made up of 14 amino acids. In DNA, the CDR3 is TGTGCCAGCAGTTTAAGGGACGGCGGGTTGATGCAGTACTTC. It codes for CASSLRDGGLMQYF.

This CDR3 reads CASSELAGGLQETQYF. CDR3 nucleotide sequence: TGTGCCAGCAGTGAACTAGCGGGAGGCCTCCAAGAGACCCAGTACTTC. The V gene is TRBV28, the J gene TRBJ2-5; 12 positions match TRBD2. CDR1 and CDR2 (germline): MDHEN, SYDVKM. CDR3 length: 16 residues. The V gene end was trimmed by 5 bases and the J gene end by 1 base; junction bases not matched to a gene: 5.

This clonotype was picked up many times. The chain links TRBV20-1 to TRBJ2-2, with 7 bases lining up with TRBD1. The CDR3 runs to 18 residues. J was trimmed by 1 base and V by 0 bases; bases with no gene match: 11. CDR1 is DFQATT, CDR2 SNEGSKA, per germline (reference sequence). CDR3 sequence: CSARDPRQGVRNTGELFF. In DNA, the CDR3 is TGCAGTGCTAGAGATCCTAGACAGGGTGTTAGGAACACCGGGGAGCTGTTTTTT.

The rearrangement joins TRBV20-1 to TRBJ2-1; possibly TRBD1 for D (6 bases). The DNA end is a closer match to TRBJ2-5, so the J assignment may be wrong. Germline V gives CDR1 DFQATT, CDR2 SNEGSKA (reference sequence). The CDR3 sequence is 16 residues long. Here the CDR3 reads CSAHLPPTGFQETQYF. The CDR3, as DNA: TGCAGTGCTCATCTCCCCCCAACAGGGTTCCAAGAGACCCAGTACTTC.

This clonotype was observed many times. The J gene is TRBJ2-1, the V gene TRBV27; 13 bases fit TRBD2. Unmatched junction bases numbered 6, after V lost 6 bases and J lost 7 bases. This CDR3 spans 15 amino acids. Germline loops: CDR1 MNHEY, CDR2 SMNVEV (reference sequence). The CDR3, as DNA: TGTGCCAGCAGCCTACGGACTAGCGGGAGTAATGAGCAGTTCTTC. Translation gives CASSLRTSGSNEQFF.

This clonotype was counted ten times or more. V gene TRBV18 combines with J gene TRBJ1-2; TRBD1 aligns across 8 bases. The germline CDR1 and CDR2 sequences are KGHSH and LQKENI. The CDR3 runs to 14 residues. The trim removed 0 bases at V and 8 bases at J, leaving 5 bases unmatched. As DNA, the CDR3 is TGTGCCAGCTCACCACCGTCACAGGGGGAAGGCTACACCTTC. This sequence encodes CASSPPSQGEGYTF.

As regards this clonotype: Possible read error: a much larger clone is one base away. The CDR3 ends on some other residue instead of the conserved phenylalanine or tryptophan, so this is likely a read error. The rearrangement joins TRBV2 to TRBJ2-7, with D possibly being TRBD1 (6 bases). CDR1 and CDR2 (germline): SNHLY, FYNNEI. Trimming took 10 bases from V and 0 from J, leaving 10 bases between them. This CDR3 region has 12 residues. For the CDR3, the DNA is TGTGCCACTCGGACAGTCTCCTACGAGCAGTACCTC. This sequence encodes CATRTVSYEQYL.

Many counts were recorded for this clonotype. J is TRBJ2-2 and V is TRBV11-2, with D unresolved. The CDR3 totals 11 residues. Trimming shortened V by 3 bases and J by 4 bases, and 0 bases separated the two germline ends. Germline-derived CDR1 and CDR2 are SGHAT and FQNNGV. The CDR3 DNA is TGTGCCAGCAGCTTCACCGGGGAGCTGTTTTTT. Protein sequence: CASSFTGELFF.

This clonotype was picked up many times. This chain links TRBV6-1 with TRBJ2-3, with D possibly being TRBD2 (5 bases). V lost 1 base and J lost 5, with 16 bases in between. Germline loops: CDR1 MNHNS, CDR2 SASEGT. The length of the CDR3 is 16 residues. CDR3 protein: CASSEGSGPRGDTQYF. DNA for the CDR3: TGTGCCAGCAGTGAAGGGAGCGGCCCACGGGGAGATACGCAGTATTTT.